This TCR beta chain came from a study of chronic HIV infection and antiretroviral therapy. TCRdb recomputed calls from the 5' RACE reads with MiXCR, one row per CDR3 protein. The sample consists of more than 25,000 distinct CDR3 sequences, roughly 9.1% of them appearing once. This clonotype was counted many times. The sequence was collected from an adult who had HIV and had not received antiretroviral therapy, or was an uninfected healthy control (not recorded which). Sequencing was performed on peripheral blood.

The CDR3 bases are TGCAGCGCCGGGGAGCAGTTCTTC. Encoded protein: CSAGEQFF. The chain carries TRBV29-1 and TRBJ2-1; unclear D gene. This CDR3 contains 8 residues. CDR1 and CDR2 from the germline V gene are SQVTM and ANQGSEA. With 7 bases removed from V and 10 bases from J, the gap between germline ends came to 5 bases.